These T cell receptor beta chains were read from a single sample in a study of patients and donors after allogeneic stem cell transplantation. Using its own MiXCR run on the RT-PCR reads, TCRdb lists one record per CDR3 protein. The repertoire holds 150,000 to 200,000 distinct CDR3 sequences, with 24% as singletons. What was sequenced was blood, either unsorted or a sorted T cell fraction (not recorded which). These receptors all come from a human donor who was either an allogeneic HSCT recipient or a stem cell or donor lymphocyte infusion donor (not recorded which). It is not recorded whose cells these are; they may come from a transplant donor. Each CDR3 is given with its conserved first and last residue.

j_call | v_call | cdr3_aa
TRBJ2-3 | TRBV9 | CASSVVAEVADTQYF
TRBJ2-3 | TRBV12-3/TRBV12-4 | CASSPLPGDTSGSVTQYF
TRBJ2-1 | TRBV5-1 | CASSFALYNEQFF
TRBJ1-5 | TRBV20-1 | CSARDAGTASNQPQHF
TRBJ1-1 | TRBV4-2 | CASSQDKGGTFQSLNTEAFF
TRBJ1-2 | TRBV6-6 | CASTANRDRVYGYTF
TRBJ2-7 | TRBV18 | CASSPPSLVTYEQYF
TRBJ2-7 | TRBV12-3/TRBV12-4 | CASTGGGYEQYF
TRBJ1-3 | TRBV3-1 | CASSQDFRTSSGNTIYF
TRBJ2-1 | TRBV12-3/TRBV12-4 | CASSLLRANNEQFF
TRBJ2-1 | TRBV20-1 | CSATLAADSYNEQFF
TRBJ1-1 | TRBV27 | CASSFEGYTEAFF
TRBJ2-1 | TRBV5-1 | CASSLAGTGAEEQFF
TRBJ1-2 | TRBV20-1 | CSACDTGQGAANYGYTF
TRBJ1-6 | TRBV4-1 | CASSQDIGGTLRGYNSPLHF
TRBJ1-1 | TRBV20-1 | CSAISQGVTEAFF
TRBJ2-7 | TRBV10-3 | CAISEETGAEQYF
TRBJ1-2 | TRBV25-1 | CASTPRGENYGYTF
TRBJ2-7 | TRBV5-5 | CASSFIGVTAFYEQYF
TRBJ1-3 | TRBV27 | CASKGIESGNTIYF
TRBJ2-5 | TRBV7-2 | CASSLVPDPVIPEETQYF
TRBJ1-5 | TRBV7-9 | CASSLPPGTDGYSNQPQHF
TRBJ2-7 | TRBV20-1 | CSARDSRTGPEQEQYF
TRBJ2-1 | TRBV12-3/TRBV12-4 | CASSFIAVNSNEQFF
TRBJ1-2 | TRBV6-5 | CASSYLPTGRGGYTF
TRBJ1-1 | TRBV13 | CASRKKGGNTEAFF
TRBJ1-2 | TRBV7-2 | CASSPPMGGYTF
TRBJ1-1 | TRBV7-9 | CASSGGGPESFF
TRBJ1-5 | TRBV2 | CASSEGARGQPQHF
TRBJ1-1 | TRBV19 | CATWTGMNTEAFF
TRBJ2-7 | TRBV14 | CASSQSNRGRMYF
TRBJ2-3 | TRBV7-2 | CASSLGPETQYF
TRBJ2-1 | TRBV29-1 | CSVVTPDPISYNEQFF
TRBJ1-5 | TRBV4-1 | CASSQGSSGRQPQHF
TRBJ1-1 | TRBV12-3/TRBV12-4 | CASSSSRRTEAFF
TRBJ1-5 | TRBV3-1 | CASSQNQEINQPQHF
TRBJ2-1 | TRBV4-3 | CASSQEEGGYEQFF
TRBJ2-1 | TRBV6-6 | CASSLDREFYNEQFF
TRBJ2-3 | TRBV12-3/TRBV12-4 | CASSPSFSGSSTDTQYF
TRBJ2-5 | TRBV25-1 | CASSEARGLRETQYF